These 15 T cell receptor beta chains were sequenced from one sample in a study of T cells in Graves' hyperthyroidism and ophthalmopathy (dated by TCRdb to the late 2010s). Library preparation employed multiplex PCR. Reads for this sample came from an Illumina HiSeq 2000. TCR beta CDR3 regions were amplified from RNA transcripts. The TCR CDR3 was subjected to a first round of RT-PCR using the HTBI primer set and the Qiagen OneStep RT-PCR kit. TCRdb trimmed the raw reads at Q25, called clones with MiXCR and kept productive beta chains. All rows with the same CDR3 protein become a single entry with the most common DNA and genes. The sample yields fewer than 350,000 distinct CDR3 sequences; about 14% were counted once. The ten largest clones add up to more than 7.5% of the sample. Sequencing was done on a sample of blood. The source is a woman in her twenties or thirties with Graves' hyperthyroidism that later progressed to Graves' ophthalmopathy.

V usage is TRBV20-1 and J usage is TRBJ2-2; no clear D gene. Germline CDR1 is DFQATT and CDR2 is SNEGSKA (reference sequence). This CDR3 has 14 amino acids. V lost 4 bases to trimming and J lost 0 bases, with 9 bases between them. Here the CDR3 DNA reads TGCAGTGCTATTGGCGAATCGAACACCGGGGAGCTGTTTTTT. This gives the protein CSAIGESNTGELFF.

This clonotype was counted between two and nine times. CDR3 in DNA: TGCAGTGCTAGCGGGGGGACAACTAATGAAAAACTGTTTTTT. This encodes CSASGGTTNEKLFF. This rearrangement joins TRBV20-1 to TRBJ1-4, with D possibly being TRBD1 (5 bases). The V and J ends lost 3 bases and 0 bases respectively, with 8 bases between them. The germline gives CDR1 DFQATT, CDR2 SNEGSKA (reference sequence). CDR3 length: 14 amino acids.

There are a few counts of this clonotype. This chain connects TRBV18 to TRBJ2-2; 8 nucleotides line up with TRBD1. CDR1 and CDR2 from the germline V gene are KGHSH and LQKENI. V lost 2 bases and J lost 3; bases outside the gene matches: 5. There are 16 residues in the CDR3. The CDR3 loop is CASSPSSRGHTGELFF. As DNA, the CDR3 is TGTGCCAGCTCACCATCAAGCAGGGGGCACACCGGGGAGCTGTTTTTT.

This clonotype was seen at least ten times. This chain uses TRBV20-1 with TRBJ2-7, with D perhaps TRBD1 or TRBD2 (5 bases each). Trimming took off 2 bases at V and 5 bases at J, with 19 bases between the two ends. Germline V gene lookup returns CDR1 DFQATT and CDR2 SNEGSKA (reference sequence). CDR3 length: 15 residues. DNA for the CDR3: TGCAGTGCTAGACCGACTACCGGGACGTACGACGAGCAGTACTTC. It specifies CSARPTTGTYDEQYF.

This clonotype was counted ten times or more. The DNA for the CDR3 is TGTGCCAGCAGTTTCACTCTAGCGTACGAGCAGTACTTC. Protein sequence: CASSFTLAYEQYF. This chain links TRBV12-3 or TRBV12-4 with TRBJ2-7; D is possibly TRBD2 (6 bases). V lost 3 bases, J lost 4 bases, and 10 bases lay in between. This CDR3 has 13 residues.

CDR3 in amino acids: CASSQGRTENTEAFF. As DNA, the CDR3 is TGTGCCAGCAGCCAAGGGAGGACAGAGAACACTGAAGCTTTCTTT. This rearrangement joins TRBV14 to TRBJ1-1; D is possibly TRBD1 (6 bases). V shed 1 base and J shed 1 base, with 10 bases lying between them. CDR1 is SGHDN, CDR2 FVKESK, per germline. The CDR3 totals 15 residues. Full variable domain (missing parts from reference TRBV14 and TRBJ1-1): EAGVTQFPSHSVIEKGQTVTLRCDPISGHDNLYWYRRVMGKEIKFLLHFVKESKQDESGMPNNRFLAERTGGTYSTLKVQPAELEDSGVYFCASSQGRTENTEAFFGQGTRLTVV.

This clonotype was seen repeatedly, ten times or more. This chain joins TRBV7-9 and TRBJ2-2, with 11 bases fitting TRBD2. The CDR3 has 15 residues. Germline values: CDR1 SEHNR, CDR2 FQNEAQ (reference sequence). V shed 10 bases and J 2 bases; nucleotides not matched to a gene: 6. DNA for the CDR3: TGTGCCAAGACGGGACTAGCGGCCAACACCGGGGAGCTGTTTTTT. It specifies CAKTGLAANTGELFF.

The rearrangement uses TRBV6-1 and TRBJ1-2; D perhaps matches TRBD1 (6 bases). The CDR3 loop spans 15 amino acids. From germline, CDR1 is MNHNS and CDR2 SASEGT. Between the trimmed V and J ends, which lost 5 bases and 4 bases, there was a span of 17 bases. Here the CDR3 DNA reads TGTGCCAGCAGTTCACACAGGGATTCCCTCTATGGCTACACCTTC. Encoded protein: CASSSHRDSLYGYTF.

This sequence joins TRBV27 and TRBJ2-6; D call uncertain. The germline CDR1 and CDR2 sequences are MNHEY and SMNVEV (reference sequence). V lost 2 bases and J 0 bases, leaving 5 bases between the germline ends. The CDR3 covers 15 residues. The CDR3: CASSLILSGANVLTF. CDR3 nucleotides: TGTGCCAGCAGTTTAATCCTCTCTGGGGCCAACGTCCTGACTTTC. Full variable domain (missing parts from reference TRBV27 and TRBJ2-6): EAQVTQNPRYLITVTGKKLTVTCSQNMNHEYMSWYRQDPGLGLRQIYYSMNVEVTDKGDVPEGYKVSRKEKRNFPLILESPSPNQTSLYFCASSLILSGANVLTFGAGSRLTVL.

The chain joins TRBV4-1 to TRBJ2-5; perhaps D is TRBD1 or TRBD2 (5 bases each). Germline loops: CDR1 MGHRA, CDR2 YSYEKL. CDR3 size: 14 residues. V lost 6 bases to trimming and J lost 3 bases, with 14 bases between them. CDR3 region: CASRSLLGEETQYF. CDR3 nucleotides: TGCGCCAGCAGGTCATTATTGGGGGAAGAGACCCAGTACTTC.

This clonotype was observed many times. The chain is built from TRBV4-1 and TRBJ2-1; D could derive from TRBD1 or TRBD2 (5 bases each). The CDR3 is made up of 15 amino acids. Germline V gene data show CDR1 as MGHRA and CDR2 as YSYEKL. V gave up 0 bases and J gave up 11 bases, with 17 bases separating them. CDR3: CASSQDWGSQVQQFF. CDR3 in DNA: TGCGCCAGCAGCCAAGATTGGGGGTCCCAGGTTCAGCAGTTCTTC.

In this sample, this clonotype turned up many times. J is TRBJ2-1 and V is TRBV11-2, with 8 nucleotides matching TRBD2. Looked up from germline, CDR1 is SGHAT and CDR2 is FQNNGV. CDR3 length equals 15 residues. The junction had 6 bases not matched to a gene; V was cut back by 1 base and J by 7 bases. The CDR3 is CASSLVGGRWNEQFF. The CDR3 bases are TGTGCCAGCAGCTTAGTTGGCGGGAGGTGGAATGAGCAGTTCTTC.

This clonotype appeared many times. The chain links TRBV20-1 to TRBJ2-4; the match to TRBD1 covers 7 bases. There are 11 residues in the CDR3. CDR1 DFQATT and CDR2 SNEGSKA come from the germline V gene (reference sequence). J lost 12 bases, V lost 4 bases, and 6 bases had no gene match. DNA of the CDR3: TGCAGTGCTACAACAGGGGTTGATCAGTACTTC. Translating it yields CSATTGVDQYF.

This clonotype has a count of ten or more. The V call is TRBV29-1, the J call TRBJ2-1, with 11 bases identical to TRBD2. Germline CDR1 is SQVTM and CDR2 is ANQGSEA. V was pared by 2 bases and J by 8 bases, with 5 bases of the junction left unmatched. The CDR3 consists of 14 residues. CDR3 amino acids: CSVELAGGPDEQFF. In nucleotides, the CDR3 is TGCAGCGTTGAATTAGCGGGAGGGCCTGATGAGCAGTTCTTC.

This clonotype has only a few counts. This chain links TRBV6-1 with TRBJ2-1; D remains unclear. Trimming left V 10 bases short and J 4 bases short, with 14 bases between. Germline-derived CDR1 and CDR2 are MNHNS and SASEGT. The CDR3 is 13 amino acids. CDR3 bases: TGTGCCATACGGCCGGGCCAGTACAATGAGCAGTTCTTC. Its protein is CAIRPGQYNEQFF.